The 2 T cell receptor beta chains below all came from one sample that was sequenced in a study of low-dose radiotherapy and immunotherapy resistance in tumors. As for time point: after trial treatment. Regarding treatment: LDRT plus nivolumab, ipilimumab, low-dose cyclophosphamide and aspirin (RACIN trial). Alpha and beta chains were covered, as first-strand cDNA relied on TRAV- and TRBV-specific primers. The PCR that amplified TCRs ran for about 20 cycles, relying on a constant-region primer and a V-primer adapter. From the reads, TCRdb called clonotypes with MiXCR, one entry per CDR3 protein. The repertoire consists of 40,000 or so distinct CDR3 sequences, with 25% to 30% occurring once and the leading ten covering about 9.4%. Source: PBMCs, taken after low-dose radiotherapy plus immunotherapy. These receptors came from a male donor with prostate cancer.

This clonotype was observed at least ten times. Here the CDR3 reads CASSQEQTSHEQFF. The CDR3 DNA reads TGTGCCAGCAGCCAGGAACAGACTAGCCACGAGCAGTTCTTC. This chain connects TRBV3-1 to TRBJ2-1; TRBD2 matches 7 bases. Germline CDR1 is LGHDT and CDR2 is YNNKEL (reference sequence). V was pared by 3 bases and J by 10 bases, with 9 bases of the junction left unmatched. The CDR3 runs to 14 residues.

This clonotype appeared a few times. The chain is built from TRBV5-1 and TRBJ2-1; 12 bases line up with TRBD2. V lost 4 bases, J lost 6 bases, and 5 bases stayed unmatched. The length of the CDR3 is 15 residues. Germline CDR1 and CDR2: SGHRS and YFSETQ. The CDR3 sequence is CASSVPTSGGNEQFF. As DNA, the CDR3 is TGCGCCAGCAGCGTACCGACTAGCGGGGGCAATGAGCAGTTCTTC.